These T cell receptor beta chains were read from a single sample in a study of control samples from healthy donors and cancer patients. Profiled with immunoSEQ multiplex PCR; TCRdb holds only in-frame clones, not every one. The table has around 120,000 clones, roughly 88% seen once; the top ten hold approximately 3.2%. The sample comprised blood. These receptors came from a man aged 35 to 55 in good health. The CDR3 runs from the conserved cysteine through the conserved F or W. The order of the fields is J gene, clone size, D gene, V gene, CDR3 DNA, CDR3 protein. A D gene is named only where the DNA matches it firmly. The listing skips clone size in some rows; elsewhere it reads once, few, many or a size class.

J gene: TRBJ2-1
clone size: once
D gene: TRBD2
V gene: TRBV9
CDR3 DNA: TGTGCCAGCAGCGTAGGACTAGCGGGGAGCAATGAGCAGTTCTTC
CDR3 protein: CASSVGLAGSNEQFF

J gene: TRBJ1-4
clone size: -
D gene: TRBD1
V gene: TRBV7-9
CDR3 DNA: TGTGCCAGCAGTGCCCGGGACAGTAATGAAAAACTGTTTTTT
CDR3 protein: CASSARDSNEKLFF

J gene: TRBJ1-5
clone size: -
D gene: -
V gene: TRBV2
CDR3 DNA: TGTGCCAGCAGTGAAGGGCAGGTCAATCAGCCCCAGCATTTT
CDR3 protein: CASSEGQVNQPQHF

J gene: TRBJ2-3
clone size: -
D gene: -
V gene: TRBV9
CDR3 DNA: TGTGCCAGCAGCGCTGAGGGATACACAGATACGCAGTATTTT
CDR3 protein: CASSAEGYTDTQYF

J gene: TRBJ2-1
clone size: -
D gene: -
V gene: TRBV27
CDR3 DNA: TGTGCCAGCAGTTTTGGGGGGGCATATAACAATGAGCAGTTCTTC
CDR3 protein: CASSFGGAYNNEQFF

J gene: TRBJ2-2
clone size: -
D gene: -
V gene: TRBV3-1/TRBV3-2
CDR3 DNA: TGTGCCAGCAGCCCCTGGGGGGTGGGCGGCACCGGGGAGCTGTTTTTT
CDR3 protein: CASSPWGVGGTGELFF

J gene: TRBJ2-7
clone size: -
D gene: TRBD1
V gene: TRBV7-2
CDR3 DNA: TGTGCCAGCAGCTTGAACAGGGGGCGAGGGTGGGAGCAGTACTTC
CDR3 protein: CASSLNRGRGWEQYF

J gene: TRBJ1-2
clone size: -
D gene: -
V gene: TRBV24-1
CDR3 DNA: TGTGCCACCAGTGATTTGGGGGGCAGAGACTATGGCTACACCTTC
CDR3 protein: CATSDLGGRDYGYTF

J gene: TRBJ2-1
clone size: -
D gene: -
V gene: TRBV4-1
CDR3 DNA: TGCGCCAGCAGCCAAGTAGACAGGAACTACAATGAGCAGTTCTTC
CDR3 protein: CASSQVDRNYNEQFF

J gene: TRBJ1-1
clone size: -
D gene: -
V gene: TRBV25-1
CDR3 DNA: TGTGCCAGCATGTTACACAGTGAAGCTTTCTTT
CDR3 protein: CASMLHSEAFF

J gene: TRBJ2-5
clone size: -
D gene: TRBD2
V gene: TRBV4-3
CDR3 DNA: TGCGCCAGCAGCCCAGAGCGGGGGGCCCAAGAGACCCAGTACTTC
CDR3 protein: CASSPERGAQETQYF

J gene: TRBJ2-5
clone size: -
D gene: TRBD2
V gene: TRBV13
CDR3 DNA: TGTGCCAGCAGCTTGAGACTAGCGGATCAAGAGACCCAGTACTTC
CDR3 protein: CASSLRLADQETQYF

J gene: TRBJ1-2
clone size: -
D gene: -
V gene: TRBV7-9
CDR3 DNA: TGTGCCAGCAGCTTCGAGGAGTTTGGCTACACCTTC
CDR3 protein: CASSFEEFGYTF

J gene: TRBJ2-2
clone size: -
D gene: -
V gene: TRBV6-1
CDR3 DNA: TGTGCCAGCAGTGATGAGCGGTCCTGGACCGGGGAGCTGTTTTTT
CDR3 protein: CASSDERSWTGELFF

J gene: TRBJ2-7
clone size: -
D gene: TRBD1
V gene: TRBV6-5
CDR3 DNA: TGTGCCAGCTACCGGACAGGGCGCAACGAGCAGTACTTC
CDR3 protein: CASYRTGRNEQYF

J gene: TRBJ1-2
clone size: -
D gene: -
V gene: TRBV10-3
CDR3 DNA: TGTGCCATCAGTGAGGGCACAGCTAACTATGGCTACACCTTC
CDR3 protein: CAISEGTANYGYTF

J gene: TRBJ2-2
clone size: -
D gene: TRBD2
V gene: TRBV9
CDR3 DNA: TGTGCCAGCAGCCCCGTGGGAGGGGAGTACACCGGGGAGCTGTTTTTT
CDR3 protein: CASSPVGGEYTGELFF

J gene: TRBJ1-6
clone size: -
D gene: -
V gene: TRBV14
CDR3 DNA: TGTGCCAGCAGCCAGAAGCCGAATTCACCCCTCCACTTT
CDR3 protein: CASSQKPNSPLHF

J gene: TRBJ2-2
clone size: -
D gene: -
V gene: TRBV12-3/TRBV12-4
CDR3 DNA: TGTGCCAGCAGTTTTTATACCGGGGAGCTGTTTTTT
CDR3 protein: CASSFYTGELFF

J gene: TRBJ1-4
clone size: -
D gene: TRBD1
V gene: TRBV18
CDR3 DNA: TGTGCCAGCTCACTGGGACAGGGACGTGAAAAACTGTTTTTT
CDR3 protein: CASSLGQGREKLFF

J gene: TRBJ2-5
clone size: once
D gene: -
V gene: TRBV4-1
CDR3 DNA: TGCGCCAGCAGCCAAGCGGGACTGTTCAACCAAGAGACCCAGTACTTC
CDR3 protein: CASSQAGLFNQETQYF

J gene: TRBJ1-5
clone size: -
D gene: TRBD1
V gene: TRBV7-8
CDR3 DNA: TGTGCCAGCAGCCCATGGGACAGGGGGCTTCAGCCCCAGCATTTT
CDR3 protein: CASSPWDRGLQPQHF

J gene: TRBJ2-5
clone size: -
D gene: TRBD1
V gene: TRBV2
CDR3 DNA: TGTGCCAGCAGGTCAGGGGGCGTGAAGGAGACCCAGTACTTC
CDR3 protein: CASRSGGVKETQYF

J gene: TRBJ2-7
clone size: -
D gene: TRBD1
V gene: TRBV5-6
CDR3 DNA: TGTGCCAGCAGCTTGGGAGGGGGCGCGTCCTACGAGCAGTACTTC
CDR3 protein: CASSLGGGASYEQYF

J gene: TRBJ2-5
clone size: -
D gene: -
V gene: TRBV5-5
CDR3 DNA: TGTGCCAGCAGTTCCTTGGACCTAGCAGGGACCCAGTACTTC
CDR3 protein: CASSSLDLAGTQYF

J gene: TRBJ2-7
clone size: -
D gene: -
V gene: TRBV5-1
CDR3 DNA: TGCGCCAGCAGCTTCGATTACAGGAACGAGCAGTACTTC
CDR3 protein: CASSFDYRNEQYF

J gene: TRBJ2-3
clone size: few
D gene: -
V gene: TRBV5-1
CDR3 DNA: TGCGCCAGCAGCTTTTCGAGCGGCATCGATACGCAGTATTTT
CDR3 protein: CASSFSSGIDTQYF

J gene: TRBJ1-4
clone size: -
D gene: TRBD1
V gene: TRBV4-2
CDR3 DNA: TGTGCCAGCAGCCAAGAACTACAATCGGCAGGGGGTGAAAAACTGTTTTTT
CDR3 protein: CASSQELQSAGGEKLFF

J gene: TRBJ2-4
clone size: -
D gene: -
V gene: TRBV3-1/TRBV3-2
CDR3 DNA: TGTGCCAGCAGCGCCTTGGGACAGACTAGTATTCAGTACTTC
CDR3 protein: CASSALGQTSIQYF

J gene: TRBJ1-2
clone size: -
D gene: -
V gene: TRBV14
CDR3 DNA: TGTGCCAGCAGCCTCCATCCCGCCTATGGCTACACCTTC
CDR3 protein: CASSLHPAYGYTF

J gene: TRBJ2-7
clone size: -
D gene: -
V gene: TRBV6-5
CDR3 DNA: TGTGCCAGCCGCGGAGGGACAGCATCCTACGAGCAGTACTTC
CDR3 protein: CASRGGTASYEQYF

J gene: TRBJ1-5
clone size: -
D gene: TRBD1
V gene: TRBV19
CDR3 DNA: TGTGCCAGTAGTAACCAGGGGGGCAATCAGCCCCAGCATTTT
CDR3 protein: CASSNQGGNQPQHF

J gene: TRBJ2-1
clone size: few
D gene: -
V gene: TRBV7-2
CDR3 DNA: TGTGCCAGCAGCTTAGCAGTGGTTCATGAGCAGTTCTTC
CDR3 protein: CASSLAVVHEQFF

J gene: TRBJ1-1
clone size: -
D gene: -
V gene: TRBV5-1
CDR3 DNA: TGCGCCAGTTGGTTAGAGGGGACACCTAACACTGAAGCTTTCTTT
CDR3 protein: CASWLEGTPNTEAFF

J gene: TRBJ1-5
clone size: -
D gene: -
V gene: TRBV7-2
CDR3 DNA: TGTGCCAGCAGCCCCGCTAGGGGCGGGAATCAGCCCCAGCATTTT
CDR3 protein: CASSPARGGNQPQHF

J gene: TRBJ1-2
clone size: -
D gene: -
V gene: TRBV12-3/TRBV12-4
CDR3 DNA: TGTGCCAGCAGTAACATATATGGCTACACCTTC
CDR3 protein: CASSNIYGYTF

J gene: TRBJ2-7
clone size: -
D gene: TRBD2
V gene: TRBV19
CDR3 DNA: TGTGCCAGTAGTGCCTTACTAGCGGGGGCCCTTTACGAGCAGTACTTC
CDR3 protein: CASSALLAGALYEQYF

J gene: TRBJ1-6
clone size: -
D gene: -
V gene: TRBV4-2
CDR3 DNA: TGTGCCAGCAGCCAAGGGTCTGTCGGTTCACCCCTCCACTTT
CDR3 protein: CASSQGSVGSPLHF

J gene: TRBJ2-1
clone size: -
D gene: TRBD2
V gene: TRBV7-3
CDR3 DNA: TGTGCCAGCAGCTTAAGTAGCGGGGGGGCCAGTGAGCAGTTCTTC
CDR3 protein: CASSLSSGGASEQFF

J gene: TRBJ1-5
clone size: -
D gene: -
V gene: TRBV10-3
CDR3 DNA: TGTGCCATCAGCGTCGACTCAAATCAGCCCCAGCATTTT
CDR3 protein: CAISVDSNQPQHF

J gene: TRBJ1-3
clone size: -
D gene: TRBD1
V gene: TRBV9
CDR3 DNA: TGTGCCAGCAGCCTTACAGGGGACGGAAACACCATATATTTT
CDR3 protein: CASSLTGDGNTIYF

J gene: TRBJ1-6
clone size: -
D gene: -
V gene: TRBV5-5
CDR3 DNA: TGTGCCAGCAGCTTGACTGTCAGGAATTCACCCCTCCACTTT
CDR3 protein: CASSLTVRNSPLHF

J gene: TRBJ2-3
clone size: -
D gene: TRBD2
V gene: TRBV12-3/TRBV12-4
CDR3 DNA: TGTGCCAGCCGGGGGGGCACGCAGTATTTT
CDR3 protein: CASRGGTQYF

J gene: TRBJ2-1
clone size: -
D gene: -
V gene: TRBV6-1
CDR3 DNA: TGTGCCAGCAGTGACAAACAAAGGACTTACAATGAGCAGTTCTTC
CDR3 protein: CASSDKQRTYNEQFF

J gene: TRBJ1-1
clone size: -
D gene: -
V gene: TRBV13
CDR3 DNA: TGTGCCAGCTCCCTGGGGCCAGGCAGTCAAGCTTTCTTT
CDR3 protein: CASSLGPGSQAFF

J gene: TRBJ2-6
clone size: -
D gene: -
V gene: TRBV20-1
CDR3 DNA: TGCAGTGCTAGTCGTGACAGGCTCTCTGGGGCCAACGTCCTGACTTTC
CDR3 protein: CSASRDRLSGANVLTF

J gene: TRBJ1-4
clone size: -
D gene: TRBD1
V gene: TRBV4-3
CDR3 DNA: TGCGCCAGCAGACCCGATTATTCCACAGGGGGCACTGCAACTAATGAAAAACTGTTTTTT
CDR3 protein: CASRPDYSTGGTATNEKLFF

J gene: TRBJ1-4
clone size: -
D gene: TRBD1
V gene: TRBV5-8
CDR3 DNA: TGTGCCAGCAGCTCCGGGACAGGGAGTAGAATTGAAAAACTGTTTTTT
CDR3 protein: CASSSGTGSRIEKLFF

J gene: TRBJ2-2
clone size: once
D gene: -
V gene: TRBV3-1/TRBV3-2
CDR3 DNA: TGTGCCAGCAGCCAAGTCGTGGATGGAGGGATTGACACCGGGGAGCTGTTTTTT
CDR3 protein: CASSQVVDGGIDTGELFF

J gene: TRBJ2-2
clone size: -
D gene: -
V gene: TRBV4-1
CDR3 DNA: TGCGCCAGCAGCCAAGAAGGGACCACGAACACCGGGGAGCTGTTTTTT
CDR3 protein: CASSQEGTTNTGELFF

J gene: TRBJ1-2
clone size: -
D gene: -
V gene: TRBV5-8
CDR3 DNA: TGTGCCAGCAGCCTTTCTGGACAGTTCGCTAACTATGGCTACACCTTC
CDR3 protein: CASSLSGQFANYGYTF

J gene: TRBJ1-6
clone size: once
D gene: TRBD1
V gene: TRBV10-3
CDR3 DNA: TGTGCCATCAGTGAAGCTTGGACAGGGAACAATTCACCCCTCCACTTT
CDR3 protein: CAISEAWTGNNSPLHF

J gene: TRBJ1-5
clone size: -
D gene: -
V gene: TRBV5-5
CDR3 DNA: TGTGCCAGCAGCCCCCCGGGGTTCAATCAGCCCCAGCATTTT
CDR3 protein: CASSPPGFNQPQHF

J gene: TRBJ2-7
clone size: -
D gene: TRBD1
V gene: TRBV30
CDR3 DNA: TGTGCCTGGACCGAGATTGGGGGACAGGGAGCTGGGGAGCAGTACTTC
CDR3 protein: CAWTEIGGQGAGEQYF

J gene: TRBJ1-4
clone size: -
D gene: -
V gene: TRBV24-1
CDR3 DNA: TGTGCCACCAGTGAAGCCGGGCCGATTGAAAAACTGTTTTTT
CDR3 protein: CATSEAGPIEKLFF

J gene: TRBJ1-1
clone size: -
D gene: -
V gene: TRBV6-1
CDR3 DNA: TGTGCCAGCAGTGACAGGTTGGAAGCTTTCTTT
CDR3 protein: CASSDRLEAFF

J gene: TRBJ1-2
clone size: -
D gene: -
V gene: TRBV5-6
CDR3 DNA: TGTGCCAGCAGCTTGGTCGGACAGCCGACTTCCTATGGCTACACCTTC
CDR3 protein: CASSLVGQPTSYGYTF